The 23 T cell receptor beta chains below come from one sample, sequenced in a study of identical twins. TCRdb re-analysed the 5' RACE reads in MiXCR, keeping a single row per CDR3 protein. Among hundreds of thousands of distinct CDR3 sequences listed, less than 25% were seen once. The same data also contributed to another study, on T cells expressing NK-cell markers.

Source material: CD4+ T cells sorted from blood. All receptors derive from a woman between 18 and 30 years old in good health.

This clonotype was detected only a few times. This chain connects TRBV6-5 to TRBJ1-2; D is unresolved. Deletions cut 2 bases from V and 4 bases from J, with 8 bases between. Germline CDR1 is MNHEY and CDR2 is SVGAGI. This CDR3 spans 13 amino acids. CDR3 residues: CASSYRKVYGYTF. Written as DNA, the CDR3 is TGTGCCAGCAGTTACAGGAAAGTCTATGGCTACACCTTC.

In its sample, this clonotype was seen a few times. This chain uses TRBV20-1 with TRBJ2-1; 8 bases fit TRBD1. The CDR3 is 12 amino acids. The germline V gene encodes CDR1 DFQATT and CDR2 SNEGSKA (reference sequence). The CDR3 region is CSLSDRENEQFF. The CDR3 region has the DNA TGCAGCCTATCGGACAGGGAGAATGAGCAGTTCTTC.

This clonotype was picked up many times. The V and J genes are TRBV5-1 and TRBJ2-1; D might be TRBD1 or TRBD2, each matching 5 bases. The germline V and J ends were trimmed by 4 bases and 9 bases, with 23 bases remaining between them. The germline gives CDR1 SGHRS, CDR2 YFSETQ. The CDR3 consists of 16 residues. The CDR3 DNA sequence: TGCGCCAGCAGCCATTTCCGGGACCACCCCGGAGGTGAGCAGTTCTTC. This gives the protein CASSHFRDHPGGEQFF.

This clonotype was found a few times. The chain combines TRBV6-1 with TRBJ1-2, with D hard to call. V dropped 5 bases and J dropped 6 bases, with 16 bases sitting between them. Germline V gene data show CDR1 as MNHNS and CDR2 as SASEGT. This CDR3 contains 14 residues. As DNA, the CDR3 is TGTGCCAGCAGTCCATTCACCAAACCCAATGGCTACACCTTC. It encodes CASSPFTKPNGYTF.

The rearrangement links TRBV5-1 to TRBJ1-1, with a possible D match to TRBD1 (5 bases). The CDR3 consists of 16 residues. V was shortened by 0 bases and J by 0 bases, with 12 bases between the two germline ends. Germline CDR1 reads SGHRS; CDR2 reads YFSETQ. The CDR3 DNA sequence: TGCGCCAGCAGCTTGGGCCCAGGGAGCATGAACACTGAAGCTTTCTTT. Its translation: CASSLGPGSMNTEAFF.

In this sample, this clonotype turned up many times. V usage is TRBV11-2 and J usage is TRBJ1-6; D is ambiguous. The CDR3 runs 15 residues. The V gene lost 5 bases and the J gene lost 7 bases, with 15 bases spanning the gap. The germline CDR1 and CDR2 sequences are SGHAT and FQNNGV. Here the CDR3 reads CASSLTPGQNSPLHF. The CDR3 DNA reads as TGTGCCAGCAGCCTTACTCCGGGTCAAAATTCACCCCTCCACTTT.

The V call is TRBV5-5, the J call TRBJ1-4; D is unclear. The ends were cut back, 3 bases at V and 8 bases at J, with 17 bases in the middle. CDR1 SGHKS and CDR2 YYEKEE come from the germline V gene (reference sequence). CDR3 length: 15 residues. Here the CDR3 DNA reads TGTGCCAGCAGCTCGCGTTATTCCTTGCAAGAAAAACTGTTTTTT. The encoded protein is CASSSRYSLQEKLFF.

This clonotype was recorded only once. The rearrangement uses TRBV10-3 and TRBJ2-3; 8 bases line up with TRBD2. V shed 7 bases and J 2 bases; nucleotides not matched to a gene: 5. This CDR3 has 14 residues. CDR1 is ENHRY, CDR2 SYGVKD, per germline. The CDR3 spells CAINLAGNTDTQYF. The DNA of the CDR3 is TGTGCCATCAACTTAGCGGGGAACACAGATACGCAGTATTTT.

This clonotype was seen a few times. V and J are TRBV20-1 and TRBJ2-1; TRBD2 matches 7 bases. After removal of 6 bases from V and 6 bases from J, the junction contained 11 bases not matched to a gene. Germline values: CDR1 DFQATT, CDR2 SNEGSKA (reference sequence). The CDR3 has 14 residues. The CDR3 loop is CSAPTSYLGNEQFF. CDR3 DNA: TGCAGTGCCCCGACTAGCTACCTGGGCAATGAGCAGTTCTTC.

This clonotype was seen only a few times. This rearrangement joins TRBV5-1 to TRBJ2-1; D might be TRBD2 (5 bases). Germline V gene lookup returns CDR1 SGHRS and CDR2 YFSETQ. The CDR3 sequence is 15 residues long. V lost 4 bases to trimming and J lost 4 bases, with 15 bases between them. The CDR3 sequence: CASSPIRVAYNEQFF. CDR3 coding DNA: TGCGCCAGCAGCCCAATAAGAGTAGCGTACAATGAGCAGTTCTTC.

This chain joins TRBV20-1 and TRBJ2-7; D gene ambiguous. Trimming removed 1 base at V and 5 bases at J, with 6 bases between. CDR1 is DFQATT, CDR2 SNEGSKA, per germline (reference sequence). The CDR3 runs to 11 residues. CDR3 sequence (DNA): TGCAGTGCTAGAGCTGGGAACGAGCAGTACTTC. As protein: CSARAGNEQYF.

In its sample, this clonotype was seen a few times. The gene calls are TRBV18 and TRBJ2-3; no firm D call. The germline V gene encodes CDR1 KGHSH and CDR2 LQKENI. The CDR3 loop spans 13 amino acids. With 2 bases removed from V and 2 bases from J, the gap between germline ends came to 5 bases. CDR3 DNA sequence: TGTGCCAGCTCACCATCTACCACAGATACGCAGTATTTT. It specifies CASSPSTTDTQYF. Complete variable domain (other parts from reference TRBV18 and TRBJ2-3): NAGVMQNPRHLVRRRGQEARLRCSPMKGHSHVYWYRQLPEEGLKFMVYLQKENIIDESGMPKERFSAEFPKEGPSILRIQQVVRGDSAAYFCASSPSTTDTQYFGPGTRLTVL.

The chain uses TRBV6-2 or TRBV6-3 and TRBJ1-2; D might be TRBD1 (5 bases). This CDR3 is 11 amino acids long. Germline V lookup: CDR1 MNHEY, CDR2 SVGEGT. V gave up 8 bases and J gave up 8 bases, with 12 bases separating them. CDR3 sequence: CASGRERGYTF. CDR3 sequence (DNA): TGTGCCAGCGGCAGGGAACGGGGCTACACCTTC.

The CDR3 bases are TGTGCCAGCAGTTTCTTGGTGGGGACAGGGAACACTGAAGCTTTCTTT. This encodes CASSFLVGTGNTEAFF. The chain recombines TRBV12-3 or TRBV12-4 with TRBJ1-1, with 8 nucleotides matching TRBD1. This CDR3 has 16 residues. The V gene end was trimmed by 3 bases and the J gene end by 1 base; junction bases not matched to a gene: 7.

V gene TRBV5-4 combines with J gene TRBJ2-3; 9 nucleotides match TRBD1. The CDR3 sequence is 15 residues long. V lost 0 bases, J lost 4 bases, and 3 bases stayed unmatched. Germline loops: CDR1 SGHNT, CDR2 YYREEE (reference sequence). CDR3 coding DNA: TGTGCCAGCAGCTTGGACAGGGGGCGCCCAGATACGCAGTATTTT. It codes for CASSLDRGRPDTQYF. The variable domain in full, completed from reference TRBV5-4 and TRBJ2-3, reads ETGVTQSPTHLIKTRGQQVTLRCSSQSGHNTVSWYQQALGQGPQFIFQYYREEENGRGNFPPRFSGLQFPNYSSELNVNALELDDSALYLCASSLDRGRPDTQYFGPGTRLTVL.

This clonotype was seen more than once but under ten times. This rearrangement joins TRBV7-2 to TRBJ2-2; D might be TRBD1 (5 bases). V was pared by 3 bases and J by 8 bases, with 13 bases between. The CDR3 runs 14 residues. From germline, CDR1 is SGHTA and CDR2 FQGNSA. CDR3 DNA: TGTGCCAGCAGCTTCCGACAGCCTCCAGGGGAGCTGTTTTTT. As protein: CASSFRQPPGELFF.

This clonotype was observed a few times. The chain employs TRBV12-3 or TRBV12-4 and TRBJ2-2; a possible D gene is TRBD2 (5 bases). V lost 3 bases and J 5 bases, leaving 13 bases between the germline ends. This CDR3 spans 15 amino acids. The chain's CDR3 is CASSFGLASTGELFF. The CDR3 nucleotides are TGTGCCAGCAGTTTCGGTCTAGCATCGACCGGGGAGCTGTTTTTT.

There are a few counts of this clonotype. This rearrangement joins TRBV5-1 to TRBJ2-1; D call uncertain. Germline CDR1 reads SGHRS; CDR2 reads YFSETQ. The CDR3 consists of 13 residues. Trimming pared 3 bases from V and 8 bases from J, leaving 12 bases between. CDR3 in DNA: TGCGCCAGCAGCTCCATTTCGGTCGATGAGCAGTTCTTC. Amino acid sequence: CASSSISVDEQFF.

This clonotype was seen a handful of times. The chain combines TRBV6-1 with TRBJ1-2, with D possibly being TRBD1 (6 bases). This CDR3 spans 14 amino acids. The germline V gene encodes CDR1 MNHNS and CDR2 SASEGT. Trimming left V 6 bases short and J 5 bases short, with 16 bases between. The CDR3 spells CASRPGQNRYGYTF. CDR3 nucleotide sequence: TGTGCCAGCAGACCCGGACAGAACCGATATGGCTACACCTTC.

This clonotype was detected only a few times. This rearrangement joins TRBV19 to TRBJ2-1; 12 nucleotides align to TRBD2. The CDR3 is 16 residues long. CDR1 LNHDA and CDR2 SQIVND come from the germline V gene (reference sequence). Trimming cost V 5 bases and J 8 bases; bases outside gene matches: 10. CDR3 coding DNA: TGTGCCAGTAGTGGCCGACTAGCGGGGGAGACTGATGAGCAGTTCTTC. It encodes CASSGRLAGETDEQFF.

This clonotype was seen more than once but under ten times. This chain uses TRBV5-1 with TRBJ2-1; TRBD2 might be the D (6 bases). The germline V and J ends were trimmed by 4 bases and 6 bases, with 8 bases remaining between them. There are 12 residues in the CDR3. Germline assignment: CDR1 SGHRS and CDR2 YFSETQ. The CDR3 DNA follows: TGCGCCAGCAGCGTGGGAGGCAATGAGCAGTTCTTC. This encodes CASSVGGNEQFF.

This clonotype has more than one count but fewer than ten. The chain employs TRBV5-1 and TRBJ2-6; a weak D match, TRBD2 (5 bases). The length of the CDR3 is 17 residues. V was pared by 4 bases and J by 0 bases, with 14 bases between. Germline V gene data show CDR1 as SGHRS and CDR2 as YFSETQ. CDR3 DNA: TGCGCCAGCAGCCCGCGGGCCCGTTTCTCTGGGGCCAACGTCCTGACTTTC. Amino acids: CASSPRARFSGANVLTF. The full variable domain, its missing parts supplied by reference TRBV5-1 and TRBJ2-6, is KAGVTQTPRYLIKTRGQQVTLSCSPISGHRSVSWYQQTPGQGLQFLFEYFSETQRNKGNFPGRFSGRQFSNSRSEMNVSTLELGDSALYLCASSPRARFSGANVLTFGAGSRLTVL.

This clonotype was seen a handful of times. The chain uses TRBV24-1 and TRBJ2-5; 10 bases agree with TRBD1. The CDR3 consists of 15 residues. Germline V gene lookup returns CDR1 KGHDR and CDR2 SFDVKD. Trimming took 4 bases from V and 5 from J; bases not matched to a gene: 6. The CDR3 is CATSDPTGGSETQYF. CDR3 sequence (DNA): TGTGCCACCAGTGACCCGACAGGGGGCAGCGAGACCCAGTACTTC.